Listed below are T cell receptor beta chains from one sample, sequenced in a study of T cell repertoires in cytomegalovirus infection. TCRdb reprocessed the reads via MiXCR and lists one record per CDR3 protein. The table includes 250,000 to 300,000 distinct CDR3 sequences, 8% to 9.5% detected once. Sequenced: PBMCs. These TCRs come from a human donor in good health (CMV status not recorded). Some clones in this sample may be carry-over from other donors' samples. The conserved cysteine and the conserved F or W are not part of the CDR3 here. Fields, in order: clone size, V gene, J gene, CDR3 protein. Clone size is given for some rows only: seen once, a few or many times, or a class if the clone is expanded.

clone size: many; V gene: TRBV7-2; J gene: TRBJ1-2; CDR3 protein: ASSLTGVVYGYT
clone size: few; V gene: TRBV29-1; J gene: TRBJ2-3; CDR3 protein: SVERTPGDTQY
clone size: many; V gene: TRBV10-2; J gene: TRBJ1-1; CDR3 protein: ASSETGPLAEAF
clone size: once; V gene: TRBV30; J gene: TRBJ2-5; CDR3 protein: AWTSGTETQY
clone size: .; V gene: TRBV19; J gene: TRBJ1-5; CDR3 protein: ASNPGRRNQPQH
clone size: many; V gene: TRBV7-2; J gene: TRBJ1-3; CDR3 protein: ASSLGVAGNTIY
clone size: many; V gene: TRBV19; J gene: TRBJ1-4; CDR3 protein: ATSDFQGGLVEKLF
clone size: many; V gene: TRBV6-2/TRBV6-3; J gene: TRBJ1-4; CDR3 protein: ASSYQTEKLF
clone size: few; V gene: TRBV30; J gene: TRBJ2-1; CDR3 protein: AWSVSLTGRSYNEQF
clone size: many; V gene: TRBV6-2/TRBV6-3; J gene: TRBJ2-7; CDR3 protein: ASFSVGLAGNALKQY
clone size: many; V gene: TRBV28; J gene: TRBJ2-4; CDR3 protein: ASSALSLAKNIQY
clone size: many; V gene: TRBV7-9; J gene: TRBJ1-1; CDR3 protein: ASSPGTATEAF
clone size: many; V gene: TRBV6-1; J gene: TRBJ2-3; CDR3 protein: ASSPTTGGPDTQY
clone size: many; V gene: TRBV7-2; J gene: TRBJ2-2; CDR3 protein: ASSPSRGSTGELF
clone size: many; V gene: TRBV7-8; J gene: TRBJ2-5; CDR3 protein: ASSRVRETQY
clone size: many; V gene: TRBV7-2; J gene: TRBJ1-2; CDR3 protein: ASSLGVSVGGYT
clone size: many; V gene: TRBV6-2/TRBV6-3; J gene: TRBJ1-2; CDR3 protein: ASSYEDRLRGYT
clone size: many; V gene: TRBV19; J gene: TRBJ2-6; CDR3 protein: ASSLRGLSGANVLT
clone size: few; V gene: TRBV7-2; J gene: TRBJ2-7; CDR3 protein: ASSLTSRPYEQY
clone size: few; V gene: TRBV12-5; J gene: TRBJ2-2; CDR3 protein: ASGLNTGELF
clone size: many; V gene: TRBV19; J gene: TRBJ1-1; CDR3 protein: ASSTRTEAF
clone size: few; V gene: TRBV7-2; J gene: TRBJ1-3; CDR3 protein: ASSLGAASGNTIY
clone size: few; V gene: TRBV6-2/TRBV6-3; J gene: TRBJ2-3; CDR3 protein: ATAGGRGRLDTQY
clone size: many; V gene: TRBV7-2; J gene: TRBJ1-1; CDR3 protein: ASSGQGIEAF
clone size: many; V gene: TRBV7-2; J gene: TRBJ1-3; CDR3 protein: ASSSRTGYSSGNTIY
clone size: few; V gene: TRBV20-1; J gene: TRBJ2-7; CDR3 protein: SARRAGLSYEQY
clone size: .; V gene: TRBV6-1; J gene: TRBJ2-7; CDR3 protein: ASSEGRSSYEQY